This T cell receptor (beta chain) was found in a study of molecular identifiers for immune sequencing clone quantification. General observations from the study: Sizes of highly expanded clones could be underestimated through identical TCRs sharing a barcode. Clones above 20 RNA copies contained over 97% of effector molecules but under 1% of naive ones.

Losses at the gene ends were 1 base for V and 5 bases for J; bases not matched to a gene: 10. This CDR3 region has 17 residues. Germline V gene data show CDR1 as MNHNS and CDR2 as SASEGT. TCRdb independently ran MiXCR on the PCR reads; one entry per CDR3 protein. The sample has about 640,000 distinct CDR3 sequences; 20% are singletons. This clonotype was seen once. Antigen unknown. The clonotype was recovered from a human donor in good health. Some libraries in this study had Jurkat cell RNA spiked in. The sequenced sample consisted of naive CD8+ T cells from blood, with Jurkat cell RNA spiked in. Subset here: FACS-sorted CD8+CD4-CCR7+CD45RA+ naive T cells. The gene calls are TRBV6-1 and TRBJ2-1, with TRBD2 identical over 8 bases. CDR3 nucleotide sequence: TGTGCCAGCAGTGAAGAACTAGCGGCCCTTGTCAACAATGAGCAGTTCTTC. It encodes CASSEELAALVNNEQFF.